A single sample gave rise to the 24 T cell receptor beta chains below, sequenced in a study of T cell repertoires in cytomegalovirus infection. For these receptors, no antigen is known. TCRdb reprocessed the reads via MiXCR and lists one record per CDR3 protein. The repertoire holds some 220,000 distinct CDR3 sequences, with 38% as singletons. The starting material was CD8+ T cells from cultured PBMCs, obtained from culture after CMV antigen stimulation. These receptors came from a human donor in good health (CMV status not recorded). Some clones in this sample may be carry-over from other donors' samples.

The J gene is TRBJ2-4, the V gene TRBV2; D perhaps matches TRBD1 (6 bases). Trimming pared 6 bases from V and 6 bases from J, leaving 18 bases between. The CDR3 runs to 15 residues. Germline loops: CDR1 SNHLY, CDR2 FYNNEI. The DNA of the CDR3 is TGTGCCAGCAGGCCGACTGACAGGTCAGGAAACATTCAGTACTTC. Translating it yields CASRPTDRSGNIQYF.

V is TRBV19 and J is TRBJ2-3, with 11 bases fitting TRBD2. Germline CDR1 reads LNHDA; CDR2 reads SQIVND (reference sequence). The CDR3 has 16 residues. The junction had 10 bases not matched to a gene; V was cut back by 5 bases and J by 6 bases. Written as DNA, the CDR3 is TGTGCCAGTAGTGTGGGACTAGCGGATACCCACGATACGCAGTATTTT. Protein: CASSVGLADTHDTQYF.

The chain recombines TRBV27 with TRBJ2-1, with TRBD2 matching over 9 bases. J was trimmed by 7 bases and V by 3 bases; bases with no gene match: 10. This CDR3 contains 16 residues. CDR1 is MNHEY, CDR2 SMNVEV, per germline (reference sequence). The CDR3 region is CASSFSSGNWENEQFF. Here the CDR3 DNA reads TGTGCCAGCAGTTTCTCTAGCGGGAATTGGGAAAATGAGCAGTTCTTC.

J is TRBJ2-7 and V is TRBV27; the D gene is possibly TRBD2 (5 bases). This CDR3 is built from 15 residues. CDR1 and CDR2 from the germline V gene are MNHEY and SMNVEV (reference sequence). Trimming removed 2 bases at V and 3 bases at J, with 14 bases between. This chain's CDR3 is CASSLRSGYIYEQYF. In DNA form, the CDR3 reads TGTGCCAGCAGTTTAAGAAGCGGCTATATCTACGAGCAGTACTTC.

This clonotype was observed at least ten times. V gene TRBV7-9 combines with J gene TRBJ2-6; D possibly uses TRBD1 or TRBD2 (5 bases each). CDR1 and CDR2 (germline): SEHNR, FQNEAQ (reference sequence). The CDR3 is 16 amino acids. The V and J ends lost 3 bases and 0 bases respectively, with 9 bases between them. CDR3 region: CASSLGVPSGANVLTF. DNA for the CDR3: TGTGCCAGCAGCTTGGGGGTTCCCTCTGGGGCCAACGTCCTGACTTTC.

This clonotype has only a few counts. The chain has TRBV5-4 and TRBJ2-1; the match to TRBD2 covers 15 bases. The junction had 10 bases not matched to a gene; V was cut back by 4 bases and J by 2 bases. The CDR3 has 19 amino acids. CDR1 and CDR2 (germline): SGHNT, YYREEE (reference sequence). The DNA for the CDR3 is TGTGCCAGCAGCCCGGGGGGACTAGCGGGAGGCACCCCCTACAATGAGCAGTTCTTC. Translating it yields CASSPGGLAGGTPYNEQFF.

The chain couples TRBV7-6 to TRBJ1-1; TRBD1 might be the D (5 bases). There are 14 residues in the CDR3. With 1 base removed from V and 5 bases from J, the gap between germline ends came to 11 bases. Germline CDR1 and CDR2: SGHVS and FNYEAQ. The CDR3 DNA reads as TGTGCCAGCAGCTTAGTAGTGGAGGGGACTGAAGCTTTCTTT. Translation: CASSLVVEGTEAFF. The full variable domain, rest sourced from reference TRBV7-6 and TRBJ1-1, is GAGVSQSPRYKVTKRGQDVALRCDPISGHVSLYWYRQALGQGPEFLTYFNYEAQQDKSGLPNDRFSAERPEGSISTLTIQRTEQRDSAMYRCASSLVVEGTEAFFGQGTRLTVV.

The chain is built from TRBV4-1 and TRBJ2-5, with 9 bases aligning to TRBD2. With 0 bases clipped from V and 2 bases from J, the junction kept 7 bases outside the gene matches. CDR1 and CDR2 (germline): MGHRA, YSYEKL. The CDR3 is made up of 17 amino acids. CDR3 sequence: CASSQEGQTSGQETQYF. The CDR3 DNA reads TGCGCCAGCAGCCAAGAAGGCCAGACTAGCGGACAAGAGACCCAGTACTTC.

The CDR3 region has the DNA TGTGCCACCAGCAGAGACCTCCGGGCCGATCCTAGCACAGATACGCAGTATTTT. Its translation: CATSRDLRADPSTDTQYF. V and J are TRBV15 and TRBJ2-3, with D hard to call. CDR3 size: 18 residues. V lost 0 bases, J lost 0 bases, and 16 bases lay in between. Germline CDR1 and CDR2: LNHNV and YYDKDF (reference sequence).

A note on this clonotype: Germline and junction disagree at one end, which may indicate a read error. This chain links TRBV7-9 with TRBJ2-1, with 13 bases that match TRBD2. Germline V gene lookup returns CDR1 SEHNR and CDR2 FQNEAQ (reference sequence). CDR3 size: 18 residues. The chain's CDR3 is CASSLSKLAGGVYNEQFF. The CDR3 DNA reads as TGTGCCAGCAGTTTGTCAAAACTAGCGGGAGGGGTCTACAATGAACAGTTCTTC.

This clonotype was observed a handful of times. This sequence joins TRBV5-6 and TRBJ2-7; maybe TRBD1 (5 bases). The CDR3 consists of 15 residues. The V gene lost 5 bases and the J gene lost 3 bases, with 18 bases spanning the gap. CDR1 and CDR2 (germline): SGHDT, YYEEEE. The CDR3 sequence is CASSSPRTLIYEQYF. CDR3 bases: TGTGCCAGCAGTTCTCCGAGGACATTAATCTACGAGCAGTACTTC.

The chain links TRBV15 to TRBJ1-2; a possible D gene is TRBD1 (5 bases). CDR3 length equals 17 residues. With 1 base removed from V and 2 bases from J, the gap between germline ends came to 17 bases. The germline CDR1 and CDR2 sequences are LNHNV and YYDKDF (reference sequence). The CDR3 here is CATSRGAGRDSNYGYTF. Here the CDR3 DNA reads TGTGCCACCAGCAGAGGGGCAGGGAGAGATTCAAACTATGGCTACACCTTC.

The sample holds a few counts of this clonotype. The V and J genes are TRBV20-1 and TRBJ2-1; the match to TRBD1 covers 9 bases. Per germline, CDR1 DFQATT and CDR2 SNEGSKA (reference sequence). This CDR3 comprises 12 residues. V lost 3 bases, J lost 10 bases, and 4 bases stayed unmatched. In DNA, the CDR3 is TGCAGTGCTAGGGGACAGGGAACCGAGCAGTTCTTC. As protein: CSARGQGTEQFF.

The V and J genes are TRBV9 and TRBJ2-1; a weak D match, TRBD2 (5 bases). The CDR3 runs to 13 residues. The ends were cut back, 4 bases at V and 7 bases at J, with 12 bases in the middle. The V gene's germline CDR1 is SGDLS and CDR2 YYNGEE. CDR3 loop: CASSSSLGNEQFF. Here the CDR3 DNA reads TGTGCCAGCAGCTCATCACTAGGGAATGAGCAGTTCTTC.

The V gene is TRBV11-2, the J gene TRBJ2-7; D may be TRBD1 (6 bases). The germline CDR1 and CDR2 sequences are SGHAT and FQNNGV. The CDR3 covers 17 residues. V was cut by 3 bases and J by 3 bases, with 21 bases left in between. DNA of the CDR3: TGTGCCAGCAGCTTCCCGGGACGTGGGGGCCGAAACTACGAGCAGTACTTC. Residues: CASSFPGRGGRNYEQYF. The full variable domain, with the rest looked up from reference TRBV11-2 and TRBJ2-7, is EAGVAQSPRYKIIEKRQSVAFWCNPISGHATLYWYQQILGQGPKLLIQFQNNGVVDDSQLPKDRFSAERLKGVDSTLKIQPAKLEDSAVYLCASSFPGRGGRNYEQYFGPGTRLTVT.

This clonotype has at least ten counts. This chain uses TRBV7-2 with TRBJ2-1, with D perhaps matching TRBD2 (6 bases). With 1 base removed from V and 5 bases from J, the gap between germline ends came to 9 bases. This CDR3 contains 14 residues. CDR1 and CDR2 (germline): SGHTA, FQGNSA. The CDR3 spells CASSLGRTNNEQFF. CDR3 in DNA: TGTGCCAGCAGCTTAGGGCGGACTAACAATGAGCAGTTCTTC.

The J gene is TRBJ2-3, the V gene TRBV27; D assignment may be TRBD1 or TRBD2 (5 bases each). Trimming cost V 3 bases and J 3 bases, with 13 bases left between them. CDR1 is MNHEY, CDR2 SMNVEV, per germline (reference sequence). The CDR3 has 15 amino acids. This CDR3 is CASSFPGTGTDTQYF. In nucleotides, the CDR3 is TGTGCCAGCAGTTTTCCAGGGACCGGAACAGATACGCAGTATTTT.

This chain uses TRBV6-1 with TRBJ2-5; TRBD1 aligns across 9 bases. This CDR3 spans 16 amino acids. Germline CDR1 is MNHNS and CDR2 is SASEGT. After removal of 5 bases from V and 0 bases from J, the junction contained 7 bases not matched to a gene. The CDR3 sequence is CASSYRTGEYQETQYF. CDR3 nucleotide sequence: TGTGCCAGCAGTTATCGGACAGGGGAGTACCAAGAGACCCAGTACTTC.

This sequence joins TRBV19 and TRBJ1-5; D perhaps matches TRBD1 (5 bases). V gave up 8 bases and J gave up 0 bases, with 14 bases separating them. Germline CDR1 is LNHDA and CDR2 is SQIVND (reference sequence). This CDR3 has 15 residues. CDR3 protein: CASCDRLYSNQPQHF. In DNA, the CDR3 is TGTGCCAGTTGTGACAGACTTTATAGCAATCAGCCCCAGCATTTT.

V and J are TRBV27 and TRBJ1-2; the match to TRBD1 covers 7 bases. With V trimmed by 2 bases and J by 6 bases, 9 bases remained unmatched. The CDR3 runs 15 residues. Germline V gene lookup returns CDR1 MNHEY and CDR2 SMNVEV (reference sequence). The CDR3 DNA sequence: TGTGCCAGCAGTTTAGGGCCCTTGACAGGGAATGGCTACACCTTC. Amino acid sequence: CASSLGPLTGNGYTF.

The chain has TRBV27 and TRBJ2-7; D possibly uses TRBD1 or TRBD2 (5 bases each). CDR1 and CDR2 from the germline V gene are MNHEY and SMNVEV (reference sequence). This CDR3 comprises 13 residues. The V and J ends lost 9 bases and 5 bases respectively, with 17 bases between them. The CDR3 nucleotides read TGTGCCAGTGCAGGGACCCCTCGGGACGAGCAGTACTTC. Translating it yields CASAGTPRDEQYF.

The rearrangement joins TRBV6-1 to TRBJ2-7; 11 nucleotides line up with TRBD1. This CDR3 has 16 amino acids. Trimming cost V 5 bases and J 4 bases; bases outside gene matches: 10. Germline-derived CDR1 and CDR2 are MNHNS and SASEGT. CDR3 region: CASSWGQGDLPYEQYF. The DNA for the CDR3 is TGTGCCAGCAGTTGGGGACAGGGGGATCTACCTTACGAGCAGTACTTC.

The chain is built from TRBV28 and TRBJ2-1; D may be TRBD2 (5 bases). This CDR3 is 14 amino acids long. V shed 5 bases and J shed 8 bases, with 16 bases lying between them. The germline V gene has CDR1 MDHEN and CDR2 SYDVKM. CDR3 DNA sequence: TGTGCCAGCAGTCCACTAGGGATTCGCGATGAGCAGTTCTTC. Residues: CASSPLGIRDEQFF.

The genes are TRBV12-5 and TRBJ1-5; D perhaps matches TRBD1 (6 bases). V was cut by 6 bases and J by 6 bases, with 18 bases left in between. The V gene's germline CDR1 is LGHNT and CDR2 FRNRAP. The CDR3 consists of 15 residues. CDR3 sequence reads: CASGGSWGASQPQHF. The DNA for the CDR3 is TGTGCTAGTGGGGGTTCCTGGGGGGCAAGTCAGCCCCAGCATTTT.